The 18 T cell receptor beta chains below come from one sample, sequenced in a study of T cells in Graves' hyperthyroidism and ophthalmopathy. RNA transcripts provided the source from which TCR beta CDR3 regions were amplified. Researchers ran a first-round RT-PCR on the TCR CDR3 using the HTBI primer set. TCRdb called the multiplex PCR reads again in MiXCR, with one record for every CDR3 protein. The table includes approximately 300,000 distinct CDR3 sequences, about 19% detected once. Sample: blood. These receptors originate from a man aged 50-59 years with Graves' ophthalmopathy.

There are a few counts of this clonotype. The V gene is TRBV11-2, the J gene TRBJ1-3, with D hard to call. This CDR3 region has 15 residues. CDR1 is SGHAT and CDR2 is FQNNGV in the germline V gene. V was trimmed by 0 bases and J by 6 bases, leaving 12 bases between them. DNA of the CDR3: TGTGCCAGCAGCTTAGATCGTCCAGGAATAAACACCATATATTTT. This codes for CASSLDRPGINTIYF. Together with reference TRBV11-2 and TRBJ1-3, the CDR3 gives the full variable domain: EAGVAQSPRYKIIEKRQSVAFWCNPISGHATLYWYQQILGQGPKLLIQFQNNGVVDDSQLPKDRFSAERLKGVDSTLKIQPAKLEDSAVYLCASSLDRPGINTIYFGEGSWLTVV.

This clonotype occurred a few times. V is TRBV28 and J is TRBJ2-7, with D possibly being TRBD2 (6 bases). In germline, CDR1 is MDHEN, CDR2 SYDVKM. The V and J ends lost 2 bases and 2 bases respectively, with 13 bases between them. This CDR3 is built from 15 residues. CDR3 protein: CASSLRRTGAYEQYF. The CDR3 DNA is TGTGCCAGCAGTTTACGTAGGACGGGAGCCTACGAGCAGTACTTC.

This clonotype appeared a few times. The chain combines TRBV20-1 with TRBJ2-7; D is ambiguous. The CDR3 extends over 13 amino acids. V was clipped by 5 bases and J by 0 bases, with 11 bases between them. From germline, CDR1 is DFQATT and CDR2 SNEGSKA (reference sequence). CDR3 sequence reads: CSAFSGDSYEQYF. The CDR3, as DNA: TGCAGTGCTTTTAGTGGGGACTCCTACGAGCAGTACTTC.

The CDR3 here is CASSLEIGPPNEQYF. The CDR3, as DNA: TGTGCCAGCAGCTTAGAGATCGGGCCGCCCAACGAGCAGTACTTC. The chain couples TRBV11-2 to TRBJ2-7; D is unclear. The CDR3 runs 15 residues. Germline values: CDR1 SGHAT, CDR2 FQNNGV. Between the trimmed V and J ends, which lost 0 bases and 5 bases, there was a span of 14 bases.

The CDR3 loop reads CASSLRQGAEAFF. CDR3 DNA: TGTGCCAGCAGCCTTCGACAGGGCGCTGAAGCTTTCTTT. The genes are TRBV11-2 and TRBJ1-1; 7 nucleotides agree with TRBD1. From germline, CDR1 is SGHAT and CDR2 FQNNGV. The CDR3 has 13 amino acids. V shed 5 bases and J 6 bases; nucleotides not matched to a gene: 6.

Only a few counts were recorded for this clonotype. The V call is TRBV6-1, the J call TRBJ1-5; 7 nucleotides match TRBD1. Germline loops: CDR1 MNHNS, CDR2 SASEGT. CDR3 length: 19 amino acids. V was clipped by 4 bases and J by 4 bases; unmatched bases: 19. The CDR3 spells CASSGGSQGVPSRNQPQHF. CDR3 nucleotides: TGTGCCAGCAGTGGAGGGTCTCAGGGGGTCCCATCGAGGAATCAGCCCCAGCATTTT.

The gene calls are TRBV7-3 and TRBJ2-1; D is ambiguous. CDR3 size: 14 residues. Trimming pared 5 bases from V and 5 bases from J, leaving 13 bases between. CDR1 and CDR2 from the germline V gene are SGHTA and FQGTGA. CDR3: CASSIQNSDNEQFF. Written as DNA, the CDR3 is TGTGCCAGCAGCATCCAGAATTCAGACAATGAGCAGTTCTTC. Combining the CDR3 with reference TRBV7-3 and TRBJ2-1 gives the whole variable domain GAGVSQTPSNKVTEKGKYVELRCDPISGHTALYWYRQSLGQGPEFLIYFQGTGAADDSGLPNDRFFAVRPEGSVSTLKIQRTERGDSAVYLCASSIQNSDNEQFFGPGTRLTVL.

This clonotype was observed many times. The chain uses TRBV6-1 and TRBJ2-5, with 8 bases lining up with TRBD1. Germline CDR1 and CDR2: MNHNS and SASEGT. This CDR3 is 13 amino acids long. After removal of 6 bases from V and 5 bases from J, the junction contained 5 bases not matched to a gene. The CDR3 sequence: CASRRDRGETQYF. CDR3 nucleotide sequence: TGTGCCAGCAGACGAGACAGGGGTGAGACCCAGTACTTC.

The CDR3 sequence: CASSPIGGSSYNEQFF. CDR3 sequence (DNA): TGTGCCAGCAGTCCGATAGGGGGGAGCTCCTACAATGAGCAGTTCTTC. This chain connects TRBV6-2 or TRBV6-3 to TRBJ2-1; perhaps D is TRBD1 or TRBD2 (6 bases each). V was cut by 5 bases and J by 0 bases, with 14 bases left in between. The germline CDR1 and CDR2 sequences are MNHEY and SVGEGT. The CDR3 runs to 16 residues.

This clonotype was recorded a few times. The J gene is TRBJ1-2, the V gene TRBV4-2; D remains unclear. From germline, CDR1 is LGHNA and CDR2 YNFKEQ. The CDR3 is 12 residues long. Trimming pared 0 bases from V and 14 bases from J, leaving 13 bases between. The CDR3 coding sequence is TGTGCCAGCAGCCAAGATCGGGTCACAGTGACCTTC. Encoded protein: CASSQDRVTVTF.

About this clonotype: This could be a read error, since a much larger clone is one nucleotide away. The chain links TRBV24-1 to TRBJ2-7; unclear D gene. The germline CDR1 and CDR2 sequences are KGHDR and SFDVKD. The CDR3 has 13 amino acids. The CDR3, as DNA: TGTGTCACCAAGTTGAGCCTAGTAAACGAGCAGTACTTC. It is translated as CVTKLSLVNEQYF.

The table lists this clonotype with a few counts. The chain employs TRBV7-8 and TRBJ1-2, with 7 bases that match TRBD1. The junction had 7 bases not matched to a gene; V was cut back by 1 base and J by 2 bases. The CDR3 covers 16 residues. Germline CDR1 is SGHVS and CDR2 is FQNEAQ. The CDR3, as DNA: TGTGCCAGCAGCTTAGTCCCGGGACAGAAAAACTATGGCTACACCTTC. It encodes CASSLVPGQKNYGYTF.

The V call is TRBV24-1, the J call TRBJ2-1; the D is unclear. Between the trimmed V and J ends, which lost 1 base and 0 bases, there was a span of 6 bases. Germline loops: CDR1 KGHDR, CDR2 SFDVKD. There are 15 residues in the CDR3. The DNA for the CDR3 is TGTGCCACCAGTGATTTAAGTAGCTCCTACAATGAGCAGTTCTTC. Translated, it gives CATSDLSSSYNEQFF.

With regard to this clonotype: The junction differs from germline at one of its ends, possibly a read error. J is TRBJ2-7 and V is TRBV18; no definite D call. There are 14 residues in the CDR3. Germline V gives CDR1 KGHSH, CDR2 LQKENI. As DNA, the CDR3 is TGTGCCAGCCCACCACCTGGCAGGTCCTACGAGCAGTACTTC. This translates into CASPPPGRSYEQYF.

This clonotype was picked up many times. This rearrangement joins TRBV20-1 to TRBJ1-4; D is unclear. CDR1 is DFQATT, CDR2 SNEGSKA, per germline (reference sequence). This CDR3 region has 13 residues. The ends were cut back, 1 base at V and 5 bases at J, with 8 bases in the middle. In DNA, the CDR3 is TGCAGTGCTAGAGGCCCACAGAATGAAAAACTGTTTTTT. This gives the protein CSARGPQNEKLFF.

This clonotype was found a few times. This chain links TRBV24-1 with TRBJ2-7; 9 bases agree with TRBD1. V dropped 11 bases and J dropped 3; count of bases not matched to a gene: 13. CDR1 is KGHDR and CDR2 is SFDVKD in the germline V gene. CDR3 size: 15 residues. As DNA, the CDR3 is TGTGCCATCACAACCGGGACAGGGATAAACTACGAGCAGTACTTC. This gives the protein CAITTGTGINYEQYF.

This clonotype was detected only a few times. V gene TRBV19 combines with J gene TRBJ2-3, with 11 bases matching TRBD2. The germline V gene has CDR1 LNHDA and CDR2 SQIVND (reference sequence). V lost 5 bases, J lost 2 bases, and 9 bases stayed unmatched. The CDR3 is 17 amino acids. This chain's CDR3 is CASSPRIAGGPTDTQYF. In DNA, the CDR3 is TGTGCCAGTAGTCCCCGAATAGCGGGAGGGCCCACAGATACGCAGTATTTT. Full variable domain (remainder filled in from reference TRBV19 and TRBJ2-3): DGGITQSPKYLFRKEGQNVTLSCEQNLNHDAMYWYRQDPGQGLRLIYYSQIVNDFQKGDIAEGYSVSREKKESFPLTVTSAQKNPTAFYLCASSPRIAGGPTDTQYFGPGTRLTVL.

In this sample, this clonotype turned up once. The chain recombines TRBV20-1 with TRBJ2-4; possibly TRBD2 for D (5 bases). Germline CDR1 and CDR2: DFQATT and SNEGSKA (reference sequence). The CDR3 runs 10 residues. Trimming left V 6 bases short and J 7 bases short, with 7 bases between. CDR3 nucleotides: TGCAGTGCAGCGGAGAACATTCAGTACTTC. Protein: CSAAENIQYF.